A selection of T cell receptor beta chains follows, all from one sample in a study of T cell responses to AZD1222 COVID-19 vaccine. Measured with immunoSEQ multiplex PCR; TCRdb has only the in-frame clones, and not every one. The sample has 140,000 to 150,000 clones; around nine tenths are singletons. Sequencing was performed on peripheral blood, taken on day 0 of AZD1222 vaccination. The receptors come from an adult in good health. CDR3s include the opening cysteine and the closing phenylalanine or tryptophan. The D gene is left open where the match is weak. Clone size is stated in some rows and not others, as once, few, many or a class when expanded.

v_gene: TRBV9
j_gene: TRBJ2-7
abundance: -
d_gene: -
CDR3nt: TGTGCCAGCAGCGGCCTAGGCTACGAGCAGTACTTC
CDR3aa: CASSGLGYEQYF

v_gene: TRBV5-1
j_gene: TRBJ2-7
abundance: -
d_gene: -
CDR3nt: TGCGCCAGCAGCTTGCGGGGGACCTACGAGCAGTACTTC
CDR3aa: CASSLRGTYEQYF

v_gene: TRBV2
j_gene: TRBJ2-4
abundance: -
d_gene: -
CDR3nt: TGTGCCAGCACGAGGGACATCCTAGCCAAAAACATTCAGTACTTC
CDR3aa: CASTRDILAKNIQYF

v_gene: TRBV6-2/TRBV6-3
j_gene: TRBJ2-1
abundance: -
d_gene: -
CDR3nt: TGTGCCAGCAGCCCGGCCAGGGGATCCTACAATGAGCAGTTCTTC
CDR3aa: CASSPARGSYNEQFF

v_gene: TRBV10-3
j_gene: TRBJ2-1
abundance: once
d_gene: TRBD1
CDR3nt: TGTGCCATCAGCGTCCTGGACAGGGGACTCAATGAGCAGTTCTTC
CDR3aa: CAISVLDRGLNEQFF

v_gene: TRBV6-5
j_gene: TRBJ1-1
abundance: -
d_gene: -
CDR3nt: TGTGCCAGCATGAGGGGATTGGGCACTGAAGCTTTCTTT
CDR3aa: CASMRGLGTEAFF

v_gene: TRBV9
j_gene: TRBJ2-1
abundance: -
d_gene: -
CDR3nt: TGTGCCAGCAGCGCCCGGGTGGCGTATGACAATGAGCAGTTCTTC
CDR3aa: CASSARVAYDNEQFF

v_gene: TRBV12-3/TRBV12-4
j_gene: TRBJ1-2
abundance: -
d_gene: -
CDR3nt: TGTGCCAGCAGTTTAGGGCAGGCATATGGCTACACCTTC
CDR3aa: CASSLGQAYGYTF

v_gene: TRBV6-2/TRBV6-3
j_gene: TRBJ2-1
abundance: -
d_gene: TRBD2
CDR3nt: TGTGCCAGCAGCCGCATGTTAGGCGGCGGGAGCAAGTACAATGAGCAGTTCTTC
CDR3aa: CASSRMLGGGSKYNEQFF

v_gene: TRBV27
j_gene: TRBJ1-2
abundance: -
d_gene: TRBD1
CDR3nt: TGTGCCAGCAGTTCATTCGGACAGGGAATGCGGGGTGGCTACACCTTC
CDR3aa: CASSSFGQGMRGGYTF

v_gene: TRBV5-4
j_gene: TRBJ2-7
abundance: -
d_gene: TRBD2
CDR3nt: TGTGCCAGCAGCTTGTGGGGTAGCGGGAGCCCCGAGCAGTACTTC
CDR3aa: CASSLWGSGSPEQYF

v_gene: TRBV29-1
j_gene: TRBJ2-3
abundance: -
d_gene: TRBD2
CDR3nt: TGCAGCGTCCAAGTAGCGGGGCCGGCAGATACGCAGTATTTT
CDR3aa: CSVQVAGPADTQYF

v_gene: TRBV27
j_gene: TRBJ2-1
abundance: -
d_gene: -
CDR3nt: TGTGCCAGCAGTTTCAACAGGGTCGACAATGAGCAGTTCTTC
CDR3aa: CASSFNRVDNEQFF

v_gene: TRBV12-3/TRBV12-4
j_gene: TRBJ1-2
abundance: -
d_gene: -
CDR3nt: TGTGCCAGCAGTTTAAAGGAGGGCTACACCTTC
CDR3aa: CASSLKEGYTF

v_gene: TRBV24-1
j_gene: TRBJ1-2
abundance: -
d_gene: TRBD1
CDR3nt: TGTGCCACCAGACGGACAGGAAGCAACTATGGCTACACCTTC
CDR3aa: CATRRTGSNYGYTF

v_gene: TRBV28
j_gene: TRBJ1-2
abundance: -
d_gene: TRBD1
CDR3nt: TGTGCGCTCCGGGGCAGGGGGGCTAACTATGGCTACACCTTC
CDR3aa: CALRGRGANYGYTF

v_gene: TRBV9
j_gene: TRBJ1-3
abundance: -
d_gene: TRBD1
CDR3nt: TGTGCCAGCAGCGTAGACGCGACAGGGCCACTGGGAAACACCATATATTTT
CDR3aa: CASSVDATGPLGNTIYF

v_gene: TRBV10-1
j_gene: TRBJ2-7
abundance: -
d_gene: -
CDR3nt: TGCGCCAGCAGTGAAAAGGGGTACGAGCAGTACTTC
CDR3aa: CASSEKGYEQYF

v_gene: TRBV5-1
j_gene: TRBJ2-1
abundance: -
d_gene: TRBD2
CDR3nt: TGCGCCAGCAGCTTGTTGAGCGGGGGTCTAGCGGGCGGTGAGCAGTTCTTC
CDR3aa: CASSLLSGGLAGGEQFF

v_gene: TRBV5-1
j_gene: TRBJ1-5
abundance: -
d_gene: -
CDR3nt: TGCGCCAGCAGCACGACCGTTGGAAATCAGCCCCAGCATTTT
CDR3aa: CASSTTVGNQPQHF

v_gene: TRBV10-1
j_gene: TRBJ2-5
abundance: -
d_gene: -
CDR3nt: TGCGCCAGCGGGGACCGGGACTTCCAAGAGACCCAGTACTTC
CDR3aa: CASGDRDFQETQYF

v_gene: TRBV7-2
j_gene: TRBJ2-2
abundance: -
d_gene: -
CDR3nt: TGTGCCAGCACCTTAGACTCTCCCGGGGAGCTGTTTTTT
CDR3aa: CASTLDSPGELFF

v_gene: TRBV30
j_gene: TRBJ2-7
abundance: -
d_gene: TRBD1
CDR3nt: TGTGCCTGGAGTGTAGGGACAGGGGCCTACGAGCAGTACTTC
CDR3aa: CAWSVGTGAYEQYF

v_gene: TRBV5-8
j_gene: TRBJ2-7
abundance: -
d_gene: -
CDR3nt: TGTGCCAGCGACTCACTAGATGGGGCCGACTCCTACGAGCAGTACTTC
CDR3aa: CASDSLDGADSYEQYF

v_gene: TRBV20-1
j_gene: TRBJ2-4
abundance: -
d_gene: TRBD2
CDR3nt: TGCAGTGCTAGTATCCAGGGCGGGAGTTCGAACATTCAGTACTTC
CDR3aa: CSASIQGGSSNIQYF

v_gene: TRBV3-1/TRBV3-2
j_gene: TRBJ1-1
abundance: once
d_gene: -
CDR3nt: TGTGCCAGCAGCCAAGTTGGAGGGGTGGGAACTGAAGCTTTCTTT
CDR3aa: CASSQVGGVGTEAFF

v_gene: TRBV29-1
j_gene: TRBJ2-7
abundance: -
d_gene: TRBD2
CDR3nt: TGCAGCGTCTCCCCGGGTAGCGGGGGGGAGCAGTACTTC
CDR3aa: CSVSPGSGGEQYF

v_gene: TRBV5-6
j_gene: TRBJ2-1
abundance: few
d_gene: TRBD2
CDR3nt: TGTGCCAGCAGCCCCTTATCCGGGAGGGCCGTCTCGAGATACAATGAGCAGTTCTTC
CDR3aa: CASSPLSGRAVSRYNEQFF

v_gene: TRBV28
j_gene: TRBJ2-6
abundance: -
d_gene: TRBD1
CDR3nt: TGTGCCAGCAGAACCCGGGACAGGGCTGGGGCCAACGTCCTGACTTTC
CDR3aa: CASRTRDRAGANVLTF

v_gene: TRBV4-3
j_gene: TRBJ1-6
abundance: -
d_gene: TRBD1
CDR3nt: TGCGCCAGCAGCCTGGGGACAGGGAATAATTCACCCCTCCACTTT
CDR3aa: CASSLGTGNNSPLHF

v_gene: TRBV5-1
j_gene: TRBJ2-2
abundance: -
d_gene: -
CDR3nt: TGCGCCAGCAGCGGTCCACTAGCCACCGGGGAGCTGTTTTTT
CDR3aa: CASSGPLATGELFF

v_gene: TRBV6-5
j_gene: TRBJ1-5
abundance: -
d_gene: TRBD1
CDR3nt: TGTGCCAGCACCCGAGGGCAGGGGGTCAGTCAGCCCCAGCATTTT
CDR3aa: CASTRGQGVSQPQHF

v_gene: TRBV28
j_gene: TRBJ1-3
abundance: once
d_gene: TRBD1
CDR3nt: TGTGCCAGCAGTACAAGGACAGGGAACTCTGGAAACACCATATATTTT
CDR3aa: CASSTRTGNSGNTIYF

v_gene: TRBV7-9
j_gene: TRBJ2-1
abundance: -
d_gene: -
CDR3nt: TGTGCCAGCAGCTTAGAACTAGCACACAATGAGCAGTTCTTC
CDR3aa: CASSLELAHNEQFF

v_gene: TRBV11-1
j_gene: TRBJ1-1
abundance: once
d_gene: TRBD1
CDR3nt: TGTGCCAGCAGCACACGGGACAGTTTGAACACTGAAGCTTTCTTT
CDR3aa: CASSTRDSLNTEAFF

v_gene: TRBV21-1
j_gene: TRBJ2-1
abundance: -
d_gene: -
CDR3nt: TGTTCCTTGGACCTCCACAATAAGCAGTTCTTC
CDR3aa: CSLDLHNKQFF

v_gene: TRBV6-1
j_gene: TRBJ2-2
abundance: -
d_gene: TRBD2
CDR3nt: TGTGCCAGCAGTGAAGATAGCGGGGGGACCGGGGAGCTGTTTTTT
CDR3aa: CASSEDSGGTGELFF

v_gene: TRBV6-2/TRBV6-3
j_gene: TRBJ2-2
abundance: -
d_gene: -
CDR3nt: TGTGCCAGCAGTTACGGAGCGACCGGGGAGCTGTTTTTT
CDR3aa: CASSYGATGELFF

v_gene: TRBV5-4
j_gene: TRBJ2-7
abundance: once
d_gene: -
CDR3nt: TGTGCCAGCAGCTTGCCCTCTTCCTACGAGCAGTACTTC
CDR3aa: CASSLPSSYEQYF

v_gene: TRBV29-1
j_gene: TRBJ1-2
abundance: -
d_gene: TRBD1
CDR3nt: TGCAGCGTTGAGCACAGGGGCGGCTATGGCTACACCTTC
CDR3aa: CSVEHRGGYGYTF

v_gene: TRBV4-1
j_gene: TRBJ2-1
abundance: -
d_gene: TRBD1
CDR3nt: TGCGCCAGCAGCCAAGCCGGACAGGGGAACAATGAGCAGTTCTTC
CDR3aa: CASSQAGQGNNEQFF